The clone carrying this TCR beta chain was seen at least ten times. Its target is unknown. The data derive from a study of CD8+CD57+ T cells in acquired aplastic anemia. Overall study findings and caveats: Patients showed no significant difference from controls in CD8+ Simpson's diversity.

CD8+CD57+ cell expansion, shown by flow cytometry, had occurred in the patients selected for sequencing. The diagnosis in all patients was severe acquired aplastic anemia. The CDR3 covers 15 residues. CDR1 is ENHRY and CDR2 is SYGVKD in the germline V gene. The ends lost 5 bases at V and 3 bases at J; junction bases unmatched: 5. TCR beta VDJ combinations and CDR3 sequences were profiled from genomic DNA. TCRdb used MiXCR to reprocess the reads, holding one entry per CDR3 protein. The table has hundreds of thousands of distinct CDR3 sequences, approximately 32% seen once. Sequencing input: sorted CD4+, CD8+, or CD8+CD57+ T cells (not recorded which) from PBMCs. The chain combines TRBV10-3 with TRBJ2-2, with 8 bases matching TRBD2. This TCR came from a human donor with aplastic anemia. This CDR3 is CAISYAGGDTGELFF. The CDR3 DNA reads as TGTGCCATCAGTTATGCGGGAGGAGACACCGGGGAGCTGTTTTTT.